The 13 T cell receptor beta chains below all came from one sample that was sequenced in a study of blood T cell repertoires in COVID-19. The data were produced by immunoSEQ multiplex PCR, yet TCRdb's version contains in-frame clones alone and is incomplete. The sample has about 200,000 clones; over 70% are singletons. The sequenced sample consisted of peripheral blood. The receptor source for this set is an older woman with acute or convalescent COVID-19.

The rearrangement joins TRBV6-5 to TRBJ2-7; D unresolved. Germline V gene data show CDR1 as MNHEY and CDR2 as SVGAGI. V was trimmed by 7 bases and J by 0 bases, leaving 7 bases between them. This CDR3 contains 12 residues. The CDR3, as DNA: TGTGCCAGCACTTCCAGCTCCTACGAGCAGTACTTC. It encodes CASTSSSYEQYF.

This rearrangement joins TRBV3-1 (or the pseudogene TRBV3-2) to TRBJ1-5; a possible D gene is TRBD1 (5 bases). Trimming shortened V by 1 base and J by 7 bases, and 14 bases separated the two germline ends. Germline V gene sequence: CDR1 LGHDT, CDR2 YNNKEL (reference sequence). This CDR3 comprises 15 residues. In DNA form, the CDR3 reads TGTGCCAGCAGCCAAGGCGGGGCAGGGAGGCAGCCCCAGCATTTT. It codes for CASSQGGAGRQPQHF.

This clone was seen just once. This chain's CDR3 is CASSYPSDSYEQYF. DNA of the CDR3: TGTGCCAGCAGTTACCCCTCCGACAGCTACGAGCAGTACTTC. The chain has TRBV6-6 and TRBJ2-7; perhaps TRBD1 as D (5 bases). V lost 2 bases and J lost 3, with 11 bases in between. The CDR3 extends over 14 amino acids. Per germline, CDR1 MNHNY and CDR2 SVGAGI (reference sequence).

The CDR3 DNA reads TGTGCCAGCAGTTACCTACTCCAATTCCGGGACAGGGAGAGCACTGAAGCTTTCTTT. Translation: CASSYLLQFRDRESTEAFF. The chain uses TRBV6-2 or TRBV6-3 and TRBJ1-1; 9 bases map to TRBD1. From germline, CDR1 is MNHEY and CDR2 SVGEGT. The CDR3 has 19 residues. Trimming took 2 bases from V and 4 from J; bases not matched to a gene: 17.

The V gene is TRBV19, the J gene TRBJ2-5; TRBD2 aligns across 11 bases. The CDR3 length is 16 residues. Germline V gene sequence: CDR1 LNHDA, CDR2 SQIVND (reference sequence). Losses at the gene ends were 1 base for V and 4 bases for J; bases not matched to a gene: 5. CDR3: CASSIVGLAGGETQYF. Written as DNA, the CDR3 is TGTGCCAGTAGTATAGTAGGGCTAGCGGGAGGAGAGACCCAGTACTTC.

The CDR3 sequence: CSVLTVRETQYF. The CDR3 nucleotides read TGCAGCGTACTGACAGTCAGGGAGACCCAGTACTTC. The V gene is TRBV29-1, the J gene TRBJ2-5, with D maybe TRBD1 (5 bases). V lost 6 bases and J lost 5, with 13 bases in between. CDR3 length: 12 amino acids. Germline assignment: CDR1 SQVTM and CDR2 ANQGSEA.

The chain has TRBV5-4 and TRBJ2-5; TRBD1 aligns across 8 bases. V shed 4 bases, J shed 5 bases, and the junction held 7 bases outside the gene matches. CDR3 size: 14 residues. The V gene's germline CDR1 is SGHNT and CDR2 YYREEE (reference sequence). CDR3 amino acids: CASSRQGASETQYF. Written as DNA, the CDR3 is TGTGCCAGCAGCCGGCAGGGGGCTTCGGAGACCCAGTACTTC.

The V and J genes are TRBV3-1 (or the pseudogene TRBV3-2) and TRBJ1-1; maybe TRBD1 (5 bases). The CDR3 runs to 13 residues. The V end lost 6 bases, the J end lost 1 base, and 9 bases lay between the germline ends. CDR1 and CDR2 (germline): LGHDT, YNNKEL (reference sequence). CDR3 amino acids: CASRHGGNTEAFF. CDR3 coding DNA: TGTGCCAGCAGACACGGGGGGAACACTGAAGCTTTCTTT.

The rearrangement links TRBV10-3 to TRBJ2-7; the match to TRBD1 covers 8 bases. This CDR3 comprises 16 residues. Germline CDR1 and CDR2: ENHRY and SYGVKD. The V segment lost 2 bases and the J segment 0 bases; nucleotides outside the gene matches: 6. The CDR3 DNA sequence: TGTGCCATCAGTGAGGGACAGGGTGACAGCTCCTACGAGCAGTACTTC. It translates to CAISEGQGDSSYEQYF.

This chain links TRBV5-5 with TRBJ2-7, with 10 nucleotides matching TRBD1. CDR1 SGHKS and CDR2 YYEKEE come from the germline V gene (reference sequence). The CDR3 is made up of 14 amino acids. V shed 4 bases, J shed 9 bases, and the junction held 10 bases outside the gene matches. In nucleotides, the CDR3 is TGTGCCAGCAGCCCCGGGACAGGGGCCACGGTGCAGTACTTC. This translates into CASSPGTGATVQYF. Combining the CDR3 with reference TRBV5-5 and TRBJ2-7 gives the whole variable domain DAGVTQSPTHLIKTRGQQVTLRCSPISGHKSVSWYQQVLGQGPQFIFQYYEKEERGRGNFPDRFSARQFPNYSSELNVNALLLGDSALYLCASSPGTGATVQYFGPGTRLTVT.

The V gene is TRBV29-1, the J gene TRBJ1-1; D remains unclear. The CDR3 extends over 13 amino acids. V lost 0 bases, J lost 2 bases, and 7 bases lay in between. Per the germline V gene, CDR1 is SQVTM and CDR2 is ANQGSEA. CDR3 amino acids: CSVEDLANTEAFF. CDR3 nucleotides: TGCAGCGTTGAAGATTTGGCTAACACTGAAGCTTTCTTT.

The CDR3 loop is CASSPEADSYEQYF. In nucleotides, the CDR3 is TGTGCCAGCTCACCAGAAGCGGACTCCTACGAGCAGTACTTC. The rearrangement joins TRBV18 to TRBJ2-7; possibly TRBD2 for D (5 bases). Germline-derived CDR1 and CDR2 are KGHSH and LQKENI. The CDR3 extends over 14 amino acids. V lost 2 bases and J lost 0, with 8 bases in between.

This clone was detected a few times. J is TRBJ1-5 and V is TRBV19; the match to TRBD1 covers 7 bases. The CDR3 has 14 residues. V lost 3 bases and J lost 1; bases outside the gene matches: 0. The germline gives CDR1 LNHDA, CDR2 SQIVND (reference sequence). The CDR3, as DNA: TGTGCCAGTAGTATGACAGGGAGCAATCAGCCCCAGCATTTT. Translating it yields CASSMTGSNQPQHF.